A selection of T cell receptor beta chains follows, all from one sample in a study of T cell responses to AZD1222 COVID-19 vaccine. Profiling relied on immunoSEQ multiplex PCR, and the TCRdb table lists in-frame clones only, not all of them. Here the sample spans about 150,000 clones, over 75% being singletons. The input for sequencing was peripheral blood, taken on day 0 of AZD1222 vaccination. These receptors all come from an adult in good health. Each CDR3 is given with its conserved first and last residue. The order of the fields is clone size, V gene, D gene, J gene, CDR3 protein, CDR3 DNA. The D gene is left open where the match is weak. Not all rows give a size; the values are once, few, many and, for expanded clones, a class.

size: few; V: TRBV11-2; D: TRBD1; J: TRBJ1-2; CDR3: CASSLTGGNYGYTF; DNA: TGTGCCAGCAGCCTGACAGGGGGGAACTATGGCTACACCTTC
size: few; V: TRBV3-1/TRBV3-2; D: .; J: TRBJ2-1; CDR3: CASSQDGFYNEQFF; DNA: TGTGCCAGCAGCCAAGACGGCTTTTACAATGAGCAGTTCTTC
size: .; V: TRBV18; D: TRBD1; J: TRBJ1-1; CDR3: CASSPPVSSAGGDTEAFF; DNA: TGTGCCAGCTCACCACCGGTATCCTCCGCAGGGGGTGACACTGAAGCTTTCTTT
size: .; V: TRBV5-5; D: TRBD2; J: TRBJ2-7; CDR3: CASRIAGASEQYF; DNA: TGTGCCAGCAGAATAGCGGGGGCGAGCGAGCAGTACTTC
size: .; V: TRBV28; D: .; J: TRBJ2-7; CDR3: CASSYRRTVYEQYF; DNA: TGTGCCAGCAGTTATAGGAGGACAGTCTACGAGCAGTACTTC
size: .; V: TRBV30; D: .; J: TRBJ2-7; CDR3: CAWSNQGNYEQYF; DNA: TGTGCCTGGAGTAATCAGGGGAACTACGAGCAGTACTTC
size: .; V: TRBV2; D: .; J: TRBJ2-2; CDR3: CASGRNTGELFF; DNA: TGTGCCAGCGGGAGGAACACCGGGGAGCTGTTTTTT
size: many; V: TRBV5-1; D: TRBD1; J: TRBJ1-1; CDR3: CASSLHDRVEAFF; DNA: TGCGCCAGCAGCCTCCACGACAGGGTTGAAGCTTTCTTT
size: few; V: TRBV27; D: TRBD1; J: TRBJ1-6; CDR3: CASSRRTGASSYNSPLHF; DNA: TGTGCCAGCAGCCGTAGGACAGGAGCGAGCTCCTATAATTCACCCCTCCACTTT
size: .; V: TRBV6-6; D: .; J: TRBJ2-7; CDR3: CASGTNPYEQYF; DNA: TGTGCCAGCGGCACGAACCCATACGAGCAGTACTTC
size: .; V: TRBV27; D: TRBD2; J: TRBJ2-3; CDR3: CASRISGGLTDTQYF; DNA: TGTGCCAGCAGGATTAGCGGGGGCCTCACAGATACGCAGTATTTT
size: .; V: TRBV6-6; D: .; J: TRBJ1-2; CDR3: CASQGSGNGYTF; DNA: TGTGCCAGCCAGGGGAGTGGCAATGGCTACACCTTC
size: .; V: TRBV7-9; D: TRBD1; J: TRBJ2-7; CDR3: CASSLGDRVNSYEQYF; DNA: TGTGCCAGCAGCTTAGGGGACAGGGTTAACTCCTACGAGCAGTACTTC
size: .; V: TRBV10-3; D: .; J: TRBJ1-4; CDR3: CAISDSATNEKLFF; DNA: TGTGCCATCAGTGATTCTGCAACTAATGAAAAACTGTTTTTT
size: .; V: TRBV6-6; D: .; J: TRBJ1-2; CDR3: CASSYSRGSYTF; DNA: TGTGCCAGCAGTTACTCTCGGGGTAGCTACACCTTC
size: few; V: TRBV12-3/TRBV12-4; D: .; J: TRBJ1-1; CDR3: CASSLGDTEAFF; DNA: TGTGCCAGCAGTTTAGGGGACACTGAAGCTTTCTTT
size: .; V: TRBV7-9; D: .; J: TRBJ2-3; CDR3: CASSIWAQSSSTDTQYF; DNA: TGTGCCAGCAGCATTTGGGCGCAATCCTCTAGCACAGATACGCAGTATTTT
size: .; V: TRBV28; D: TRBD1; J: TRBJ1-1; CDR3: CASRVGGGVTEAFF; DNA: TGTGCCAGCAGAGTAGGAGGGGGCGTCACTGAAGCTTTCTTT